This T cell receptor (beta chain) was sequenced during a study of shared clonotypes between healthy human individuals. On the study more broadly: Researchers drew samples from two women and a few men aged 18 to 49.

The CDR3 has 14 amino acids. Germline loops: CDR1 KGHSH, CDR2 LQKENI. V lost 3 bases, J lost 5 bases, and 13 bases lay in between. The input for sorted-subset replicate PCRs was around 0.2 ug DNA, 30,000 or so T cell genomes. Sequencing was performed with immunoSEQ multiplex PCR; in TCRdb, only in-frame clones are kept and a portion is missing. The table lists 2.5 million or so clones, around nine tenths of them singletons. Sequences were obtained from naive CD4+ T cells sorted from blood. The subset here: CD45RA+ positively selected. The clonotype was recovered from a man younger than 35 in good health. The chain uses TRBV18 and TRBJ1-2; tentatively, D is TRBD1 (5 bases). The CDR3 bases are TGTGCCAGCTCACCCGGGACCGCTAGTTATGGCTACACCTTC. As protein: CASSPGTASYGYTF.